Below, 23 T cell receptor beta chains from the same sample are listed, as sequenced in a study of technical replicates of blood from a handful of donors. Assay: immunoSEQ multiplex PCR; the TCRdb copy retains only in-frame clones and omits some. The sample includes over 50,000 clones, over 75% of them seen just once. The specimen was PBMCs. These receptors originate from a human donor in good health. Some clones in this sample may be carry-over from other donors' samples.

The CDR3 bases are TGCAGCGTGACCGGGACAGGGGAGAACTATGGCTACACCTTC. It encodes CSVTGTGENYGYTF. The rearrangement joins TRBV29-1 to TRBJ1-2, with 10 bases fitting TRBD1. The CDR3 has 14 residues. V lost 6 bases, J lost 2 bases, and 6 bases stayed unmatched. Germline CDR1 and CDR2: SQVTM and ANQGSEA.

The chain has TRBV6-4 and TRBJ2-1; D perhaps matches TRBD1 (6 bases). The CDR3 spans 15 residues. Germline assignment: CDR1 MRHNA and CDR2 SNTAGT. Trimming cost V 5 bases and J 5 bases, with 16 bases left between them. CDR3 amino acids: CASSLLAGAHNEQFF. CDR3 nucleotides: TGTGCCAGCAGTTTGCTGGCAGGGGCCCACAATGAGCAGTTCTTC.

The V gene is TRBV10-3, the J gene TRBJ2-1; no clear D. Trimming cost V 5 bases and J 5 bases, with 7 bases left between them. Germline CDR1 reads ENHRY; CDR2 reads SYGVKD. CDR3 length: 12 residues. The CDR3 sequence is CAISTTDNEQFF. In nucleotides, the CDR3 is TGTGCCATCAGTACCACGGACAATGAGCAGTTCTTC.

The genes are TRBV2 and TRBJ1-1; 10 nucleotides line up with TRBD1. CDR1 is SNHLY and CDR2 is FYNNEI in the germline V gene. The trim removed 6 bases at V and 2 bases at J, leaving 18 bases unmatched. The CDR3 extends over 19 amino acids. The CDR3 DNA is TGTGCCAGCAGACCCGGGACAGGGGCTGGGGTTGGGTACAACACTGAAGCTTTCTTT. Amino acid sequence: CASRPGTGAGVGYNTEAFF.

The J gene is TRBJ2-3, the V gene TRBV11-2; 10 bases align to TRBD2. The CDR3 runs 18 residues. The trim removed 3 bases at V and 2 bases at J, leaving 11 bases unmatched. Germline V gives CDR1 SGHAT, CDR2 FQNNGV. Written as DNA, the CDR3 is TGTGCCAGCAGCTTTCGGGGGACCGGGACTAGCGTCACAGATACGCAGTATTTT. Residues: CASSFRGTGTSVTDTQYF.

This clone was observed a handful of times. V is TRBV6-6 and J is TRBJ1-2, with a tentative D call TRBD1 (6 bases). V shed 8 bases and J shed 4 bases, with 14 bases lying between them. The CDR3 consists of 13 residues. The germline V gene encodes CDR1 MNHNY and CDR2 SVGAGI (reference sequence). The DNA of the CDR3 is TGTGCCAGCCACAGGGAGGGGAGCTATGGCTACACCTTC. This encodes CASHREGSYGYTF.

In its sample, this clone was seen a few times. The CDR3 spells CASSLAWGDTEAFF. The CDR3 nucleotides are TGCGCCAGCAGCTTGGCCTGGGGGGACACTGAAGCTTTCTTT. The chain links TRBV5-1 to TRBJ1-1, with D possibly being TRBD1 (5 bases). Trimming removed 0 bases from V and 3 bases from J, with 9 bases in between. The CDR3 is 14 amino acids. Looked up from germline, CDR1 is SGHRS and CDR2 is YFSETQ.

V gene TRBV30 combines with J gene TRBJ2-7, with D perhaps matching TRBD1 (5 bases). CDR1 GTSNPN and CDR2 SVGIG come from the germline V gene (reference sequence). Trimming cost V 0 bases and J 5 bases, with 14 bases left between them. The CDR3 loop spans 14 amino acids. This CDR3 reads CAWSVDARAHEQYF. The DNA of the CDR3 is TGTGCCTGGAGTGTAGATGCCAGGGCCCACGAGCAGTACTTC.

V is TRBV30 and J is TRBJ2-2; D gene uncertain. This CDR3 is built from 13 residues. Looked up from germline, CDR1 is GTSNPN and CDR2 is SVGIG (reference sequence). Trimming left V 4 bases short and J 6 bases short, with 12 bases between. CDR3 sequence: CAWTPGRAGELFF. The DNA for the CDR3 is TGTGCCTGGACTCCTGGCCGGGCCGGGGAGCTGTTTTTT.

This clone was found once. The gene calls are TRBV5-5 and TRBJ2-3, with D maybe TRBD2 (5 bases). From germline, CDR1 is SGHKS and CDR2 YYEKEE (reference sequence). The CDR3 totals 15 residues. V lost 5 bases and J 4 bases, leaving 17 bases between the germline ends. CDR3 in DNA: TGTGCCAGCAGGTCCTACGGGGATGGTGCAGATACGCAGTATTTT. Its translation is CASRSYGDGADTQYF.

V gene TRBV6-5 combines with J gene TRBJ2-7, with a tentative D call TRBD1 (5 bases). CDR1 is MNHEY and CDR2 is SVGAGI in the germline V gene. The CDR3 is 12 amino acids. V was shortened by 4 bases and J by 3 bases, with 7 bases between the two germline ends. CDR3 sequence: CASSLTGYEQYF. The DNA for the CDR3 is TGTGCCAGCAGTTTAACAGGCTACGAGCAGTACTTC.

V usage is TRBV2 and J usage is TRBJ2-5, with TRBD2 matching over 9 bases. In germline, CDR1 is SNHLY, CDR2 FYNNEI. V lost 5 bases, J lost 0 bases, and 1 base stayed unmatched. This CDR3 is built from 14 residues. CDR3 DNA: TGTGCCAGCAGTCTAGCGGGGCACCAAGAGACCCAGTACTTC. It codes for CASSLAGHQETQYF.

V is TRBV7-3 and J is TRBJ2-2, with a possible D match to TRBD2 (6 bases). Trimming removed 5 bases from V and 8 bases from J, with 24 bases in between. CDR3 length: 17 amino acids. CDR1 is SGHTA and CDR2 is FQGTGA in the germline V gene. Here the CDR3 DNA reads TGTGCCAGCAGCAGATCCGACGGGGGAAGAGGTTCAGGGGAGCTGTTTTTT. Protein: CASSRSDGGRGSGELFF.

V gene TRBV2 combines with J gene TRBJ1-2, with a possible D match to TRBD1 (5 bases). The CDR3 has 16 amino acids. V gave up 4 bases and J gave up 1 base, with 16 bases separating them. Germline values: CDR1 SNHLY, CDR2 FYNNEI. CDR3 residues: CASSVARAVLNYGYTF. CDR3 in DNA: TGTGCCAGCAGTGTGGCCAGGGCCGTCCTTAACTATGGCTACACCTTC.

The chain employs TRBV5-1 and TRBJ2-7; D not resolved. The V end was cut by 0 bases, the J end by 7 bases, with 8 bases between. Germline CDR1 reads SGHRS; CDR2 reads YFSETQ. The CDR3 extends over 12 amino acids. This chain's CDR3 is CASSLDGPEQYF. In DNA form, the CDR3 reads TGCGCCAGCAGCTTGGACGGTCCTGAGCAGTACTTC.

This clone was seen once. The chain joins TRBV7-6 to TRBJ1-4, with 8 bases that match TRBD1. After removal of 4 bases from V and 4 bases from J, the junction contained 5 bases not matched to a gene. Germline V CDR1 and CDR2: SGHVS, FNYEAQ. This CDR3 has 15 amino acids. CDR3 loop: CASSSQGARNEKLFF. In DNA, the CDR3 is TGTGCCAGCAGCTCCCAGGGGGCCCGTAATGAAAAACTGTTTTTT.

V gene TRBV6-5 combines with J gene TRBJ1-3; 7 bases are shared with TRBD1. This CDR3 is 13 amino acids long. Germline loops: CDR1 MNHEY, CDR2 SVGAGI. The junction had 3 bases not matched to a gene; V was cut back by 6 bases and J by 4 bases. CDR3 protein: CASRTGSGNTIYF. The DNA of the CDR3 is TGTGCCAGCAGGACAGGGTCCGGAAACACCATATATTTT.

The V and J genes are TRBV7-9 and TRBJ1-3; the D is unclear. CDR3 length: 16 residues. The germline gives CDR1 SEHNR, CDR2 FQNEAQ (reference sequence). Trimming removed 2 bases from V and 0 bases from J, with 11 bases in between. The CDR3 protein is CASSLLNKNSGNTIYF. The CDR3 coding sequence is TGTGCCAGCAGCTTATTAAACAAAAACTCTGGAAACACCATATATTTT.

This clone is medium-sized (0.01 to 0.1%). The rearrangement links TRBV4-1 to TRBJ2-1, with D possibly matching TRBD2 (6 bases). The CDR3 is 16 residues long. The germline gives CDR1 MGHRA, CDR2 YSYEKL. With 1 base removed from V and 7 bases from J, the gap between germline ends came to 17 bases. CDR3 bases: TGCGCCAGCAGCCAAGTGGGGGGTCGAACTTCGAATGAGCAGTTCTTC. Its translation: CASSQVGGRTSNEQFF.

The chain is built from TRBV18 and TRBJ1-1; 10 nucleotides align to TRBD1. CDR3 length: 14 residues. CDR1 is KGHSH, CDR2 LQKENI, per germline. V shed 4 bases and J 7 bases; nucleotides not matched to a gene: 6. CDR3 protein: CASSHDRGQVEAFF. The CDR3 DNA sequence: TGTGCCAGCTCACACGACAGGGGGCAAGTTGAAGCTTTCTTT.

This chain uses TRBV5-4 with TRBJ2-1; tentatively, D is TRBD2 (5 bases). This CDR3 spans 14 amino acids. Per the germline V gene, CDR1 is SGHNT and CDR2 is YYREEE (reference sequence). Trimming stripped 0 bases from V and 4 bases from J, with 8 bases between. The CDR3 coding sequence is TGTGCCAGCAGCTTGGGGACTCGATACAATGAGCAGTTCTTC. It is translated as CASSLGTRYNEQFF.

The chain is built from TRBV29-1 and TRBJ2-6, with D perhaps TRBD1 (6 bases). The V gene's germline CDR1 is SQVTM and CDR2 ANQGSEA. The CDR3 runs 15 residues. The V end was cut by 7 bases, the J end by 1 base, with 14 bases between. The DNA for the CDR3 is TGCAGCGCCCAAGGAGACAGGTCTGGGGCCAACGTCCTGACTTTC. This sequence encodes CSAQGDRSGANVLTF.

The V and J genes are TRBV5-4 and TRBJ1-1; TRBD1 agrees at 7 bases. CDR1 is SGHNT and CDR2 is YYREEE in the germline V gene (reference sequence). V lost 0 bases, J lost 1 base, and 3 bases stayed unmatched. The CDR3 is made up of 15 amino acids. Here the CDR3 DNA reads TGTGCCAGCAGCTTGGGAGGGGGCTGGAACACTGAAGCTTTCTTT. Residues: CASSLGGGWNTEAFF.